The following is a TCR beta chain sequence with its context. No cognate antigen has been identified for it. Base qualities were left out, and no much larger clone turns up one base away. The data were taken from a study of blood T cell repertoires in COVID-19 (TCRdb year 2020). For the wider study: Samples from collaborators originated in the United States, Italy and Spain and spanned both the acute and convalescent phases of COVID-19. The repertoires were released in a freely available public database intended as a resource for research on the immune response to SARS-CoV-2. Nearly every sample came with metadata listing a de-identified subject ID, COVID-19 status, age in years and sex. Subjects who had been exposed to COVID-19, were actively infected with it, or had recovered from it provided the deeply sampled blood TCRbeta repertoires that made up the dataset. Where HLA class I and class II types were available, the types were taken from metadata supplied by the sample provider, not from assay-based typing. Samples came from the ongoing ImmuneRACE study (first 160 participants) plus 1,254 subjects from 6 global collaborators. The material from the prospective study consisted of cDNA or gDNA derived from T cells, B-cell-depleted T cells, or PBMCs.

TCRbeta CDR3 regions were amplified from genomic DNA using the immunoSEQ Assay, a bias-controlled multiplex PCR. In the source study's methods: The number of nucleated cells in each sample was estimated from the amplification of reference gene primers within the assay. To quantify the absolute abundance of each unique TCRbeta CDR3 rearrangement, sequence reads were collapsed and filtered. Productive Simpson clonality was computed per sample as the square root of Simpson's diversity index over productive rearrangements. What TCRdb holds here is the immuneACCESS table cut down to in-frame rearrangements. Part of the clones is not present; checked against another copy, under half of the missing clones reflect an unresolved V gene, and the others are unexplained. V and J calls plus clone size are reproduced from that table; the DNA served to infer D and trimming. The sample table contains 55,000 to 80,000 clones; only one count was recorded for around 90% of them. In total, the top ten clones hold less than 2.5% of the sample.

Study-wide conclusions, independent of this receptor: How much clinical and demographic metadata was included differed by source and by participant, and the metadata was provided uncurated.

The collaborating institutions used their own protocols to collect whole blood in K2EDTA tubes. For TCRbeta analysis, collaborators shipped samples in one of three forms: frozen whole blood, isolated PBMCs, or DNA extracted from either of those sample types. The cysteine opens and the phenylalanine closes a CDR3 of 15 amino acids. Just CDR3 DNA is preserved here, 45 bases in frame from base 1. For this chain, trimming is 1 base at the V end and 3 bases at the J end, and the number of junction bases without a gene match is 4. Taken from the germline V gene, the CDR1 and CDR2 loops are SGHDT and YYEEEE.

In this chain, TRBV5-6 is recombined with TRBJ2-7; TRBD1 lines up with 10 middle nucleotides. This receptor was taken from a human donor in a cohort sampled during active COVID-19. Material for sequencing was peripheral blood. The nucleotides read TGTGCCAGCAGCTTGTACGGGACAGGGGACTACGAGCAGTACTTC. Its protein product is CASSLYGTGDYEQYF.